These 19 T cell receptor beta chains were all obtained from the same sample, sequenced in a study of neurological immune-mediated disorders. TCRdb re-derived calls from the 5' RACE reads in MiXCR, one entry per CDR3 protein. This table has about 65,000 distinct CDR3 sequences, around 4% appearing once. Sequencing was carried out using PBMCs. The origin of the receptors is a man in his fifties with multiple sclerosis.

This clonotype was counted many times. The gene calls are TRBV5-1 and TRBJ1-1; D is unclear. This CDR3 spans 14 amino acids. The germline gives CDR1 SGHRS, CDR2 YFSETQ. The V end lost 4 bases, the J end lost 1 base, and 11 bases lay between the germline ends. CDR3 coding DNA: TGCGCCAGCAGCAGGCCCGCAGCGAACACTGAAGCTTTCTTT. This codes for CASSRPAANTEAFF.

The table lists this clonotype with many counts. This rearrangement joins TRBV7-9 to TRBJ1-2, with 7 bases matching TRBD1. The CDR3 loop spans 14 amino acids. Trimming took 8 bases from V and 3 from J; bases not matched to a gene: 9. CDR1 SEHNR and CDR2 FQNEAQ come from the germline V gene (reference sequence). CDR3 in DNA: TGTGCCAGCGCCGGGGGGGGACAGTACTATGGCTACACCTTC. Its protein is CASAGGGQYYGYTF.

Many counts were recorded for this clonotype. The rearrangement links TRBV25-1 to TRBJ1-3, with 12 bases that match TRBD1. The length of the CDR3 is 17 residues. CDR1 is MGHDK, CDR2 SYGVNS, per germline. With 2 bases clipped from V and 3 bases from J, the junction kept 5 bases outside the gene matches. The CDR3 sequence is CASSERGTGGSGNTIYF. The CDR3 bases are TGTGCCAGCAGTGAACGTGGGACAGGGGGCAGTGGAAACACCATATATTTT.

This clonotype was seen ten or more times. The chain has TRBV6-5 and TRBJ1-2; D is uncertain. Trimming shortened V by 6 bases and J by 8 bases, and 13 bases separated the two germline ends. The germline V gene has CDR1 MNHEY and CDR2 SVGAGI. The CDR3 has 12 residues. The CDR3 is CASRTPGVGYTF. The CDR3 DNA follows: TGTGCCAGCAGGACCCCGGGCGTCGGCTACACCTTC.

This clonotype has at least ten counts. This chain joins TRBV6-5 and TRBJ2-2; the match to TRBD2 covers 7 bases. V was clipped by 6 bases and J by 0 bases; unmatched bases: 4. The CDR3 length is 15 residues. Germline CDR1 is MNHEY and CDR2 is SVGAGI. This CDR3 is CASRDRGANTGELFF. Written as DNA, the CDR3 is TGTGCCAGCAGAGACCGGGGGGCGAACACCGGGGAGCTGTTTTTT.

This clonotype was seen ten or more times. V gene TRBV5-1 combines with J gene TRBJ2-3, with TRBD1 matching 9 bases. From germline, CDR1 is SGHRS and CDR2 YFSETQ. V lost 5 bases to trimming and J lost 4 bases; unmatched junction nucleotides: 5. CDR3 length equals 14 residues. The DNA for the CDR3 is TGCGCCAGCAGAACACAGGGGGCTGCAGATACGCAGTATTTT. It specifies CASRTQGAADTQYF.

This clonotype was recorded many times. The chain joins TRBV10-3 to TRBJ2-7; 9 nucleotides align to TRBD1. V shed 6 bases and J 4 bases; nucleotides not matched to a gene: 13. Germline V gene sequence: CDR1 ENHRY, CDR2 SYGVKD. This CDR3 has 16 residues. The CDR3 loop reads CAIRGGSGQGGYEQYF. The CDR3 bases are TGTGCCATCAGGGGCGGCTCGGGACAGGGAGGTTACGAGCAGTACTTC.

Many counts were recorded for this clonotype. The chain links TRBV20-1 to TRBJ2-7; unclear D gene. Trimming took 1 base from V and 0 from J, leaving 7 bases between them. From germline, CDR1 is DFQATT and CDR2 SNEGSKA (reference sequence). The length of the CDR3 is 13 residues. DNA for the CDR3: TGCAGTGCTAGAGCTGCACTCTCCTACGAGCAGTACGTC. This sequence encodes CSARAALSYEQYV.

The sample holds many counts of this clonotype. The chain links TRBV20-1 to TRBJ1-6; D perhaps matches TRBD1 (5 bases). Germline V gives CDR1 DFQATT, CDR2 SNEGSKA (reference sequence). This CDR3 spans 14 amino acids. Trimming took off 3 bases at V and 7 bases at J, with 13 bases between the two ends. CDR3 residues: CSASRGMRNSPLHF. The CDR3 DNA sequence: TGCAGTGCTAGTCGGGGGATGCGGAATTCACCCCTCCACTTT.

This clonotype was seen at least ten times. The rearrangement links TRBV2 to TRBJ2-3, with TRBD2 matching over 11 bases. Germline V gives CDR1 SNHLY, CDR2 FYNNEI. The CDR3 spans 18 residues. V lost 5 bases to trimming and J lost 6 bases; unmatched junction nucleotides: 16. The CDR3 sequence is CASSTAWIAGGLEDTQYF. CDR3 DNA sequence: TGTGCCAGCAGTACTGCGTGGATAGCGGGGGGGCTTGAGGATACGCAGTATTTT.

There are many counts of this clonotype. The genes are TRBV3-1 and TRBJ1-5; unclear D gene. Trimming stripped 0 bases from V and 12 bases from J, with 12 bases between. CDR1 and CDR2 from the germline V gene are LGHDT and YNNKEL (reference sequence). The CDR3 contains 13 residues. The CDR3 region has the DNA TGTGCCAGCAGCCAAGAAATCACAAAACTCCAGCATTTT. Amino acids: CASSQEITKLQHF.

This clonotype was seen ten or more times. J is TRBJ2-5 and V is TRBV13; unclear D gene. The CDR3 is made up of 12 amino acids. Deletions cut 2 bases from V and 5 bases from J, with 6 bases between. The germline V gene encodes CDR1 PRHDT and CDR2 FYEKMQ (reference sequence). The CDR3 DNA is TGTGCCAGCAGCTTAATCGGTGAGACCCAGTACTTC. Translation: CASSLIGETQYF. Drawing the rest from reference TRBV13 and TRBJ2-5, the complete variable domain is AAGVIQSPRHLIKEKRETATLKCYPIPRHDTVYWYQQGPGQDPQFLISFYEKMQSDKGSIPDRFSAQQFSDYHSELNMSSLELGDSALYFCASSLIGETQYFGPGTRLLVL.

This clonotype was counted many times. The rearrangement joins TRBV6-1 to TRBJ2-7, with D unresolved. The germline V gene has CDR1 MNHNS and CDR2 SASEGT. This CDR3 spans 13 amino acids. Between the trimmed V and J ends, which lost 1 base and 3 bases, there was a span of 7 bases. This CDR3 reads CASSEVARYEQYV. The CDR3 DNA is TGTGCCAGCAGTGAAGTGGCCCGCTACGAGCAGTACGTC.

This clonotype has ten or more counts. DNA of the CDR3: TGTGCCAGCTCAGGAGGAGGACAATCAGAAGCTTTCTTT. Translating it yields CASSGGGQSEAFF. This chain joins TRBV18 and TRBJ1-1; D might be TRBD1 (5 bases). This CDR3 has 13 amino acids. Trimming pared 5 bases from V and 8 bases from J, leaving 15 bases between. Germline loops: CDR1 KGHSH, CDR2 LQKENI. Based on the CDR3 plus reference TRBV18 and TRBJ1-1, the full variable domain is NAGVMQNPRHLVRRRGQEARLRCSPMKGHSHVYWYRQLPEEGLKFMVYLQKENIIDESGMPKERFSAEFPKEGPSILRIQQVVRGDSAAYFCASSGGGQSEAFFGQGTRLTVV.

This clonotype was recorded many times. This chain joins TRBV20-1 and TRBJ2-7; D uncertain. This CDR3 region has 13 residues. With 5 bases removed from V and 2 bases from J, the gap between germline ends came to 13 bases. Germline-derived CDR1 and CDR2 are DFQATT and SNEGSKA (reference sequence). CDR3 loop: CSASRVGPYEQYV. Here the CDR3 DNA reads TGCAGTGCTTCCCGGGTAGGCCCCTACGAGCAGTACGTC.

V usage is TRBV6-6 and J usage is TRBJ1-5; the D gene is possibly TRBD1 (6 bases). V lost 7 bases to trimming and J lost 3 bases, with 13 bases between them. Germline CDR1 reads MNHNY; CDR2 reads SVGAGI (reference sequence). The CDR3 sequence is 14 residues long. The CDR3 DNA follows: TGTGCCAGCACCCTAGGGGGGACCAATCAGCCCCAGCATTTT. Its translation is CASTLGGTNQPQHF.

This clonotype was seen at least ten times. This chain connects TRBV5-1 to TRBJ1-2; TRBD1 aligns across 10 bases. CDR1 is SGHRS, CDR2 YFSETQ, per germline. This CDR3 is 15 amino acids long. After removal of 3 bases from V and 7 bases from J, the junction contained 9 bases not matched to a gene. CDR3 nucleotides: TGCGCCAGCAGCTCGGGCGGGACAGGGGTTTTTGGCTACACCTTC. As protein: CASSSGGTGVFGYTF. The full variable domain, rest sourced from reference TRBV5-1 and TRBJ1-2, is KAGVTQTPRYLIKTRGQQVTLSCSPISGHRSVSWYQQTPGQGLQFLFEYFSETQRNKGNFPGRFSGRQFSNSRSEMNVSTLELGDSALYLCASSSGGTGVFGYTFGSGTRLTVV.

This clonotype came up a few times. At one of its ends the junction is not consistent with the germline gene, which may arise from a read error. The chain joins TRBV25-1 to TRBJ1-6; 10 bases fit TRBD1. The CDR3 spans 15 residues. From germline, CDR1 is MGHDK and CDR2 SYGVNS. This CDR3 is CASSVTGGVGSPLNF. DNA of the CDR3: TGTGCCAGCAGTGTGACAGGGGGCGTGGGTTCACCCCTCAACTTT.

Concerning this clonotype itself: A much larger clone differs by one base, so this may be a read error. The CDR3 does not close with the conserved phenylalanine or tryptophan, likely indicating a read error. This chain connects TRBV20-1 to TRBJ2-7; 7 nucleotides line up with TRBD2. CDR1 DFQATT and CDR2 SNEGSKA come from the germline V gene (reference sequence). The CDR3 loop spans 13 amino acids. V dropped 0 bases and J dropped 5; count of bases not matched to a gene: 4. CDR3 DNA sequence: TGCAGTGCTAGAGAGGGAGGGAGCCACGAGCAGTACATC. This encodes CSAREGGSHEQYI.